One and the same sample provided the 32 T cell receptor beta chains below, sequenced in a study of T cell responses to AZD1222 COVID-19 vaccine. TCRdb keeps only in-frame clones here, not all; method: immunoSEQ multiplex PCR. Here the sample spans more than 55,000 clones, about 83% being singletons. Sequenced material: peripheral blood, taken 28 days after the second AZD1222 dose. The receptors shown here come from an adult who received the AZD1222 COVID-19 vaccine.

The table lists this clone with a count of one. The V call is TRBV6-5, the J call TRBJ1-1; D is uncertain. CDR1 and CDR2 from the germline V gene are MNHEY and SVGAGI. The ends were cut back, 9 bases at V and 5 bases at J, with 10 bases in the middle. The CDR3 totals 11 residues. CDR3 coding DNA: TGTGCCAGTTATGAGAGGACTGAAGCTTTCTTT. This codes for CASYERTEAFF.

V is TRBV6-6 and J is TRBJ2-5, with TRBD1 as a possible D gene (6 bases). CDR1 and CDR2 (germline): MNHNY, SVGAGI (reference sequence). CDR3 length: 15 amino acids. V lost 2 bases and J 2 bases, leaving 12 bases between the germline ends. The CDR3 sequence: CASSYPLGQQETQYF. The DNA of the CDR3 is TGTGCCAGCAGTTACCCTCTCGGACAGCAAGAGACCCAGTACTTC.

The genes are TRBV2 and TRBJ2-5, with 11 bases identical to TRBD2. The CDR3 totals 16 residues. V lost 6 bases and J lost 2; bases outside the gene matches: 8. Germline V lookup: CDR1 SNHLY, CDR2 FYNNEI. This CDR3 is CASSQGTSGGQETQYF. The CDR3 coding sequence is TGTGCCAGCAGCCAAGGGACTAGCGGTGGACAAGAGACCCAGTACTTC.

The chain couples TRBV11-3 to TRBJ1-4, with 10 bases identical to TRBD1. The length of the CDR3 is 15 residues. Trimming took 2 bases from V and 8 from J; bases not matched to a gene: 5. Germline-derived CDR1 and CDR2 are SGHNT and YENEEA. The CDR3 nucleotides are TGTGCCAGCAGCTTAACCGGGACAGGGGCCGAAAAACTGTTTTTT. Encoded protein: CASSLTGTGAEKLFF.

The chain links TRBV29-1 to TRBJ2-3, with a tentative D call TRBD2 (5 bases). The CDR3 loop spans 15 amino acids. Germline V CDR1 and CDR2: SQVTM, ANQGSEA. V lost 0 bases and J 3 bases, leaving 13 bases between the germline ends. CDR3 sequence: CSVEDQERGTDTQYF. As DNA, the CDR3 is TGCAGCGTTGAAGATCAGGAACGGGGAACAGATACGCAGTATTTT.

This clone turned up a few times. The chain employs TRBV18 and TRBJ2-5; 12 nucleotides match TRBD1. Germline CDR1 and CDR2: KGHSH and LQKENI. V shed 6 bases and J 9 bases; nucleotides not matched to a gene: 20. This CDR3 is 18 amino acids long. The CDR3 sequence: CASSHQIPGQGASDPQYF. The CDR3 nucleotides are TGTGCCAGCTCTCACCAGATCCCGGGACAGGGGGCGTCAGACCCCCAGTACTTC.

J is TRBJ1-5 and V is TRBV19, with D perhaps matching TRBD1 (5 bases). Trimming removed 6 bases at V and 2 bases at J, with 11 bases between. The germline V gene encodes CDR1 LNHDA and CDR2 SQIVND (reference sequence). The CDR3 sequence is 14 residues long. The CDR3 loop is CASRVQGGNQPQHF. For the CDR3, the DNA is TGTGCCAGTAGGGTCCAGGGAGGCAATCAGCCCCAGCATTTT.

The sample holds one count of this clone. This CDR3 reads CASSPLERGGFYGYTF. CDR3 coding DNA: TGTGCCAGCTCACCATTGGAGAGAGGGGGCTTCTACGGCTACACCTTC. This chain links TRBV18 with TRBJ1-2, with TRBD1 matching over 7 bases. The CDR3 has 16 residues. The germline CDR1 and CDR2 sequences are KGHSH and LQKENI. V lost 2 bases, J lost 8 bases, and 14 bases stayed unmatched. The complete variable domain, with remaining parts taken from reference TRBV18 and TRBJ1-2, reads NAGVMQNPRHLVRRRGQEARLRCSPMKGHSHVYWYRQLPEEGLKFMVYLQKENIIDESGMPKERFSAEFPKEGPSILRIQQVVRGDSAAYFCASSPLERGGFYGYTFGSGTRLTVV.

The V and J genes are TRBV6-5 and TRBJ1-5; tentative D call: TRBD1 (6 bases). V lost 6 bases to trimming and J lost 9 bases, with 21 bases between them. The CDR3 consists of 15 residues. Germline-derived CDR1 and CDR2 are MNHEY and SVGAGI. The CDR3 spells CASSRPGAAARPQHF. CDR3 sequence (DNA): TGTGCCAGCAGCCGACCGGGGGCAGCAGCGCGGCCCCAGCATTTT.

This clone was seen only once. This chain links TRBV18 with TRBJ2-6, with TRBD1 matching 10 bases. Germline CDR1 KGHSH, CDR2 LQKENI. The CDR3 contains 18 residues. Unmatched junction bases numbered 8, after V lost 6 bases and J lost 0 bases. The CDR3 loop is CASSHSGTGDSGANVLTF. The CDR3 DNA reads as TGTGCCAGCTCCCACTCCGGGACAGGGGACTCTGGGGCCAACGTCCTGACTTTC.

This chain joins TRBV5-6 and TRBJ2-3; 12 bases match TRBD2. V lost 2 bases and J lost 5; bases outside the gene matches: 6. CDR1 and CDR2 from the germline V gene are SGHDT and YYEEEE. The CDR3 runs to 16 residues. This chain's CDR3 is CASSLWTSGEVDTQYF. CDR3 bases: TGTGCCAGCAGCTTATGGACTAGCGGGGAGGTAGATACGCAGTATTTT. The whole variable domain, filled in from reference TRBV5-6 and TRBJ2-3, reads DAGVTQSPTHLIKTRGQQVTLRCSPKSGHDTVSWYQQALGQGPQFIFQYYEEEERQRGNFPDRFSGHQFPNYSSELNVNALLLGDSALYLCASSLWTSGEVDTQYFGPGTRLTVL.

This chain connects TRBV28 to TRBJ1-5; D might be TRBD1 (6 bases). Trimming stripped 0 bases from V and 6 bases from J, with 15 bases between. Germline V gives CDR1 MDHEN, CDR2 SYDVKM. This CDR3 has 16 amino acids. The CDR3 protein is CASSLWGAASGQPQHF. CDR3 sequence (DNA): TGTGCCAGCAGTTTATGGGGGGCAGCTTCAGGTCAGCCCCAGCATTTT.

The gene calls are TRBV19 and TRBJ2-7, with 8 bases fitting TRBD2. Looked up from germline, CDR1 is LNHDA and CDR2 is SQIVND (reference sequence). The CDR3 totals 15 residues. Trimming removed 6 bases from V and 0 bases from J; junction bases left unmatched: 7. CDR3 coding DNA: TGTGCCAGTAGCCAGGGGCGGGGGGCCTCCTACGAGCAGTACTTC. This codes for CASSQGRGASYEQYF.

This rearrangement joins TRBV20-1 to TRBJ1-2; D remains ambiguous. CDR1 DFQATT and CDR2 SNEGSKA come from the germline V gene (reference sequence). CDR3 length: 9 amino acids. This CDR3 reads CSPLGGYTF. The DNA for the CDR3 is TGCAGCCCATTGGGTGGCTACACCTTC.

This chain connects TRBV5-4 to TRBJ2-2; D remains unclear. V was trimmed by 4 bases and J by 7 bases, leaving 14 bases between them. Germline values: CDR1 SGHNT, CDR2 YYREEE (reference sequence). The CDR3 consists of 14 residues. The CDR3 here is CASSPDNYGGELFF. Written as DNA, the CDR3 is TGTGCCAGCAGCCCAGACAACTATGGCGGGGAGCTGTTTTTT. The full variable domain, in which reference TRBV5-4 and TRBJ2-2 provide the parts outside the CDR3, is ETGVTQSPTHLIKTRGQQVTLRCSSQSGHNTVSWYQQALGQGPQFIFQYYREEENGRGNFPPRFSGLQFPNYSSELNVNALELDDSALYLCASSPDNYGGELFFGEGSRLTVL.

This clone was detected only a few times. The V and J genes are TRBV6-5 and TRBJ2-7; the match to TRBD1 covers 10 bases. The trim removed 5 bases at V and 2 bases at J, leaving 6 bases unmatched. The germline V gene encodes CDR1 MNHEY and CDR2 SVGAGI. The CDR3 has 15 amino acids. The CDR3 reads CASSRGGQGTYEQYF. In DNA, the CDR3 is TGTGCCAGCAGTCGGGGGGGACAGGGGACCTACGAGCAGTACTTC.

This clone was counted only a few times. The CDR3 coding sequence is TGTGCCAGCAGCCCGACTAGCGGGGGAGGCGCAGATACGCAGTATTTT. Its protein product is CASSPTSGGGADTQYF. This chain joins TRBV7-8 and TRBJ2-3; 12 bases align to TRBD2. The V gene's germline CDR1 is SGHVS and CDR2 FQNEAQ. J was trimmed by 4 bases and V by 5 bases; bases with no gene match: 7. The CDR3 contains 16 residues.

The gene calls are TRBV2 and TRBJ2-1, with 7 bases lining up with TRBD2. The CDR3 extends over 15 amino acids. Trimming cost V 6 bases and J 0 bases; bases outside gene matches: 5. Germline lookup yields CDR1 SNHLY and CDR2 FYNNEI. DNA for the CDR3: TGTGCCAGCAGGGGAGCGGGGAGCTCCTACAATGAGCAGTTCTTC. Amino acids: CASRGAGSSYNEQFF.

The CDR3 DNA reads as TGTGCCAGCAGCCAAGACTCGACAGTATCTAATGGCTACACCTTC. Its protein product is CASSQDSTVSNGYTF. V and J are TRBV3-1 (or the pseudogene TRBV3-2) and TRBJ1-2, with a weak D call TRBD1 (5 bases). Germline CDR1 reads LGHDT; CDR2 reads YNNKEL (reference sequence). The CDR3 is 15 residues long. Deletions cut 0 bases from V and 6 bases from J, with 14 bases between.

This clone occurred a few times. The CDR3 DNA follows: TGTGCCAGCAGCCAAGGGGTATTGCAAGAGCAGTACTTC. Its protein is CASSQGVLQEQYF. V usage is TRBV7-3 and J usage is TRBJ2-7; tentatively, D is TRBD1 (5 bases). CDR1 SGHTA and CDR2 FQGTGA come from the germline V gene. The V and J ends lost 5 bases and 7 bases respectively, with 15 bases between them. The CDR3 is 13 residues long. Based on the CDR3 plus reference TRBV7-3 and TRBJ2-7, the full variable domain is GAGVSQTPSNKVTEKGKYVELRCDPISGHTALYWYRQSLGQGPEFLIYFQGTGAADDSGLPNDRFFAVRPEGSVSTLKIQRTERGDSAVYLCASSQGVLQEQYFGPGTRLTVT.

V gene TRBV4-1 combines with J gene TRBJ1-2; 10 bases are a match to TRBD1. Looked up from germline, CDR1 is MGHRA and CDR2 is YSYEKL. This CDR3 contains 14 residues. V lost 4 bases to trimming and J lost 5 bases; unmatched junction nucleotides: 4. CDR3 sequence (DNA): TGCGCCAGCAGCCGAGACAGGGGGCCTTATGGCTACACCTTC. As protein: CASSRDRGPYGYTF.

This chain connects TRBV4-2 to TRBJ2-7; 9 positions agree with TRBD2. Germline loops: CDR1 LGHNA, CDR2 YNFKEQ. V trimming: 0 bases; J trimming: 3 bases; junction bases outside the gene matches: 9. The CDR3 extends over 17 amino acids. CDR3 loop: CASSQDPGAGGIYEQYF. Written as DNA, the CDR3 is TGTGCCAGCAGCCAAGATCCGGGAGCGGGGGGCATCTACGAGCAGTACTTC.

The genes are TRBV7-2 and TRBJ1-5; D gene ambiguous. V was pared by 2 bases and J by 6 bases, with 11 bases between. The CDR3 length is 14 residues. Germline loops: CDR1 SGHTA, CDR2 FQGNSA. The chain's CDR3 is CASSLSLGFQPQHF. CDR3 nucleotides: TGTGCCAGCAGCTTATCCTTGGGTTTTCAGCCCCAGCATTTT.

V is TRBV3-1 (or the pseudogene TRBV3-2) and J is TRBJ1-1, with a tentative D call TRBD1 (5 bases). V lost 1 base and J 5 bases, leaving 17 bases between the germline ends. The germline V gene has CDR1 LGHDT and CDR2 YNNKEL (reference sequence). This CDR3 has 16 residues. CDR3 region: CASSQGQGSQATEAFF. The CDR3 DNA reads as TGTGCCAGCAGCCAAGGGCAGGGCAGTCAAGCGACTGAAGCTTTCTTT.

This chain links TRBV18 with TRBJ1-2, with D possibly being TRBD1 (6 bases). The ends were cut back, 3 bases at V and 3 bases at J, with 14 bases in the middle. This CDR3 region has 15 residues. CDR1 and CDR2 from the germline V gene are KGHSH and LQKENI. The CDR3 sequence: CASSPGAVLDYGYTF. The CDR3 DNA sequence: TGTGCCAGCTCACCGGGGGCCGTCCTAGACTATGGCTACACCTTC.

The V and J genes are TRBV6-4 and TRBJ1-6; D is unclear. V was trimmed by 3 bases and J by 10 bases, leaving 13 bases between them. This CDR3 spans 14 amino acids. CDR1 is MRHNA, CDR2 SNTAGT, per germline. This chain's CDR3 is CASSEVSDQSPLHF. CDR3 in DNA: TGTGCCAGCAGTGAAGTGAGTGATCAGTCACCCCTCCACTTT.

V usage is TRBV6-2 or TRBV6-3 and J usage is TRBJ2-7; unclear D gene. The germline V gene encodes CDR1 MNHEY and CDR2 SVGEGT. V was shortened by 0 bases and J by 3 bases, with 9 bases between the two germline ends. CDR3 size: 14 residues. The CDR3 DNA follows: TGTGCCAGCAGTTACTCGCTGACGAACTACGAGCAGTACTTC. Its translation: CASSYSLTNYEQYF.

This chain joins TRBV7-9 and TRBJ1-1; 9 nucleotides agree with TRBD1. CDR1 is SEHNR, CDR2 FQNEAQ, per germline (reference sequence). This CDR3 contains 16 residues. The V segment lost 3 bases and the J segment 4 bases; nucleotides outside the gene matches: 9. Written as DNA, the CDR3 is TGTGCCAGCAGCTTTTCGACAGGGGGAGTGGGCACTGAAGCTTTCTTT. Translation gives CASSFSTGGVGTEAFF.

This clone occurred a few times. The chain combines TRBV6-2 or TRBV6-3 with TRBJ2-2, with 9 bases aligning to TRBD1. The junction had 6 bases not matched to a gene; V was cut back by 0 bases and J by 7 bases. The CDR3 covers 16 residues. Per the germline V gene, CDR1 is MNHEY and CDR2 is SVGEGT. The CDR3 DNA sequence: TGTGCCAGCAGTTACTCGTGGACAGGGGAGATCGGGGAGCTGTTTTTT. Protein sequence: CASSYSWTGEIGELFF.

V usage is TRBV7-9 and J usage is TRBJ2-2; 10 positions agree with TRBD1. The ends lost 5 bases at V and 4 bases at J; junction bases unmatched: 7. Germline-derived CDR1 and CDR2 are SEHNR and FQNEAQ (reference sequence). The CDR3 contains 16 residues. The DNA for the CDR3 is TGTGCCAGCAGCCCAGCCGGGACAGGGGTCACCGGGGAGCTGTTTTTT. Translation: CASSPAGTGVTGELFF.

V gene TRBV20-1 combines with J gene TRBJ2-7, with D unresolved. V was cut by 6 bases and J by 3 bases, with 9 bases left in between. This CDR3 region has 11 residues. Germline V gene lookup returns CDR1 DFQATT and CDR2 SNEGSKA (reference sequence). Written as DNA, the CDR3 is TGCAGTGCGGGTGAGCACTACGAGCAGTACTTC. This sequence encodes CSAGEHYEQYF.

As to this clone: Sequence at one end of the junction differs from germline and may be a read error. The V call is TRBV6-5, the J call TRBJ1-1, with unresolved D. This CDR3 has 13 amino acids. Germline CDR1 and CDR2: MNHEY and SVGAGI. CDR3 in amino acids: CASTYLRNTEAFF. The CDR3 bases are TGTGCCAGCACTTACCTTCGGAACACTGAAGCTTTCTTT.